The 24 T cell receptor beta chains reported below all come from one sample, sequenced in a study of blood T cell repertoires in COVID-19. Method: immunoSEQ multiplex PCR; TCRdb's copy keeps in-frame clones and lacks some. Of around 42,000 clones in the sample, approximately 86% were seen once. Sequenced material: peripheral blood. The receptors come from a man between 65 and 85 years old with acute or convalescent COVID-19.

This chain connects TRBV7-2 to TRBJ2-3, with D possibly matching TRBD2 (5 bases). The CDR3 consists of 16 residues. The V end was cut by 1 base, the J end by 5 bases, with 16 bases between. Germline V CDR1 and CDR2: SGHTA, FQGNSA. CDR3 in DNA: TGTGCCAGCAGCTTAGGCGCTGCGGGTGGCGAAGATACGCAGTATTTT. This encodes CASSLGAAGGEDTQYF.

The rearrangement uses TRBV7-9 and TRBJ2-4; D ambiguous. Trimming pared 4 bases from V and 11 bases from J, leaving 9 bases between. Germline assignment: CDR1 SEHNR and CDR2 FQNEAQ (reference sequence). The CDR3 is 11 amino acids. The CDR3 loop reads CASSSYELQYF. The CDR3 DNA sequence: TGTGCCAGCAGCTCCTATGAACTTCAGTACTTC.

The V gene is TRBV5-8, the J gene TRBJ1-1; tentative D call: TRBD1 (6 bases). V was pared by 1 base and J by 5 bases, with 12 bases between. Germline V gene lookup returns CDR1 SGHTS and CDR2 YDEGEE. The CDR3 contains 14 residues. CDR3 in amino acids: CASSLMRGQTEAFF. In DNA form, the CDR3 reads TGTGCCAGCAGCTTGATGCGGGGGCAAACTGAAGCTTTCTTT.

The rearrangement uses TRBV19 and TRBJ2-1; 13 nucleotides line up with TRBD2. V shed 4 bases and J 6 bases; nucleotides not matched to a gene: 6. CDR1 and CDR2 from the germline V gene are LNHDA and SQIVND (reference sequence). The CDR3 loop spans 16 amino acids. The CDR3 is CASSRRGLAGINEQFF. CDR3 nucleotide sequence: TGTGCCAGTAGTAGAAGGGGACTAGCGGGGATCAATGAGCAGTTCTTC.

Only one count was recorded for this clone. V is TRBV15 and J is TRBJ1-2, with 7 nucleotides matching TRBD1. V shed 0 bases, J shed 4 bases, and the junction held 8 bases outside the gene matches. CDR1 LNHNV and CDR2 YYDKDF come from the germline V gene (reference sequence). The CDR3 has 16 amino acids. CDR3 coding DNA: TGTGCCACCAGCAGAGATACCGAGGGGGCCGCCTATGGCTACACCTTC. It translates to CATSRDTEGAAYGYTF.

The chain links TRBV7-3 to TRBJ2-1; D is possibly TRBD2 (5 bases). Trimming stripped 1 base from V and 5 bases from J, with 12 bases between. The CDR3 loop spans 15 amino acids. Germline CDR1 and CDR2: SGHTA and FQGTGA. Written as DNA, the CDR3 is TGTGCCAGCAGCTTAATTGGGAGCAGGAACAATGAGCAGTTCTTC. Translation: CASSLIGSRNNEQFF.

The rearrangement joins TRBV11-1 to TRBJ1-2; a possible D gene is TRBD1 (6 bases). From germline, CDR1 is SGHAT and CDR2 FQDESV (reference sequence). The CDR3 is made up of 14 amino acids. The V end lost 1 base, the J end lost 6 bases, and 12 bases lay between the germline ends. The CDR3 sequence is CASSLDGRGNGYTF. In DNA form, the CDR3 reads TGTGCCAGCAGCTTAGATGGCAGGGGAAATGGCTACACCTTC.

The CDR3 DNA is TGTGCCAGCAGCTTGCAGGGGCCCTTCTCCTACGAGCAGTACTTC. Protein sequence: CASSLQGPFSYEQYF. This chain uses TRBV5-5 with TRBJ2-7; a possible D gene is TRBD1 (6 bases). Germline V CDR1 and CDR2: SGHKS, YYEKEE (reference sequence). The CDR3 runs 15 residues. Trimming cost V 1 base and J 0 bases, with 11 bases left between them.

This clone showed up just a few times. The CDR3 here is CASSLVDLDAYEQYF. CDR3 sequence (DNA): TGTGCCAGCAGCTTAGTTGACTTAGACGCCTACGAGCAGTACTTC. This chain joins TRBV7-3 and TRBJ2-7, with D unclear. Trimming removed 2 bases at V and 2 bases at J, with 13 bases between. Germline loops: CDR1 SGHTA, CDR2 FQGTGA. The CDR3 spans 15 residues. Based on the CDR3 plus reference TRBV7-3 and TRBJ2-7, the full variable domain is GAGVSQTPSNKVTEKGKYVELRCDPISGHTALYWYRQSLGQGPEFLIYFQGTGAADDSGLPNDRFFAVRPEGSVSTLKIQRTERGDSAVYLCASSLVDLDAYEQYFGPGTRLTVT.

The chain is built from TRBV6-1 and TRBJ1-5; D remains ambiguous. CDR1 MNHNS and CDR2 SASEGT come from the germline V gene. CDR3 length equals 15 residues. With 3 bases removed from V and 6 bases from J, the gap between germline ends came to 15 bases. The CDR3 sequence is CASSDRTGSAQPQHF. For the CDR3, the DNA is TGTGCCAGCAGTGACCGGACGGGATCAGCTCAGCCCCAGCATTTT.

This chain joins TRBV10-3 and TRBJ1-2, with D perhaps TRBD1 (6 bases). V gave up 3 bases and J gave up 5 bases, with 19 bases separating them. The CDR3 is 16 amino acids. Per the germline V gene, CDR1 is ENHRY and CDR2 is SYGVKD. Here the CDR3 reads CAISESEGVEGYGYTF. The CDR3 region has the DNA TGTGCCATCAGTGAATCTGAGGGGGTAGAGGGGTATGGCTACACCTTC.

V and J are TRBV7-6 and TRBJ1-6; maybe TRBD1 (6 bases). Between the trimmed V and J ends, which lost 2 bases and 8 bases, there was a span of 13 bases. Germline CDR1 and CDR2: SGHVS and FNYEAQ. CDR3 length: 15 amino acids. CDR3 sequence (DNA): TGTGCCAGCAGCTTATCAGGGGAAAGGGATTCACCCCTCCACTTT. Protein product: CASSLSGERDSPLHF.

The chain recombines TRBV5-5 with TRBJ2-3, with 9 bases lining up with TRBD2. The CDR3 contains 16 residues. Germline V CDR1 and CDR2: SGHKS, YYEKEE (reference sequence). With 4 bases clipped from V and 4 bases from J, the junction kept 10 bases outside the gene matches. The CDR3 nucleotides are TGTGCCAGCAGCCCCGGGGGTAGCGGGAGTTCAGATACGCAGTATTTT. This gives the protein CASSPGGSGSSDTQYF.

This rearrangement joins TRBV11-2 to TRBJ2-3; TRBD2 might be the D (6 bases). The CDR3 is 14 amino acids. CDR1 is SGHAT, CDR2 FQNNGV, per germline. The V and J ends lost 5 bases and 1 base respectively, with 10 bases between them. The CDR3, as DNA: TGTGCCAGCAGCAGGTGGGGGGGCACAGATACGCAGTATTTT. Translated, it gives CASSRWGGTDTQYF.

The CDR3 nucleotides are TGCGCCAGCAGCCGGTCGGGACAGGGGGCGATCGGAGCTTTCTTT. As protein: CASSRSGQGAIGAFF. The gene calls are TRBV4-3 and TRBJ1-1; 12 bases map to TRBD1. The ends lost 4 bases at V and 10 bases at J; junction bases unmatched: 10. This CDR3 is 15 amino acids long. Per the germline V gene, CDR1 is LGHNA and CDR2 is YSLEER.

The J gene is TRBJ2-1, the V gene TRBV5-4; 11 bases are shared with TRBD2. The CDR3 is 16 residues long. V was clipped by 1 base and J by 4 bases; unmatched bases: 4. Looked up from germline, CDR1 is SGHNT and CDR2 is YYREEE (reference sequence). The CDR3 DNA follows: TGTGCCAGCAGCTTGACTAGCGGGAGAACGTACAATGAGCAGTTCTTC. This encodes CASSLTSGRTYNEQFF.

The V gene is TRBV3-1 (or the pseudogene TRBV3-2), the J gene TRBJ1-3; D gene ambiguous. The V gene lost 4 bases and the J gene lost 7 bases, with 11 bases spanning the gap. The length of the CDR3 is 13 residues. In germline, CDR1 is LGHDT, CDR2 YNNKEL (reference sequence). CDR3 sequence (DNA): TGTGCCAGCAGCCCTACGGGGTATAACACCATATATTTT. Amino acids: CASSPTGYNTIYF.

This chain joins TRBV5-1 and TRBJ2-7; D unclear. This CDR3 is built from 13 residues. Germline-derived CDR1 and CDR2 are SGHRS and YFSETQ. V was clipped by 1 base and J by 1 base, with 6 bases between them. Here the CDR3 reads CASSLTESYEQYF. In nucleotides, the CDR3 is TGCGCCAGCAGCTTGACGGAGTCCTACGAGCAGTACTTC.

Here the CDR3 reads CASSLRGETQYF. CDR3 DNA: TGTGCCAGCAGCTTAAGAGGGGAGACCCAGTACTTC. This sequence joins TRBV11-2 and TRBJ2-5, with D possibly matching TRBD2 (5 bases). This CDR3 is built from 12 residues. Germline CDR1 reads SGHAT; CDR2 reads FQNNGV. Trimming removed 2 bases from V and 5 bases from J, with 6 bases in between.

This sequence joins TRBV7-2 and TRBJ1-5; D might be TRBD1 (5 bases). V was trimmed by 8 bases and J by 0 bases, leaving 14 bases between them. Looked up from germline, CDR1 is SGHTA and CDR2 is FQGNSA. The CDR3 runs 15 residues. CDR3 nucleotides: TGTGCCAGCGGCGACAGTCCGCATAGCAATCAGCCCCAGCATTTT. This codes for CASGDSPHSNQPQHF.

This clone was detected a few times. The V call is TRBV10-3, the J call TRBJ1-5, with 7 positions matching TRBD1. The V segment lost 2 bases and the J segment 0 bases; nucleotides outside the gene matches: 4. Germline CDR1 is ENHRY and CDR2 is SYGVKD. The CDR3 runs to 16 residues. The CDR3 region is CAISETGDNSNQPQHF. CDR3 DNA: TGTGCCATCAGTGAGACAGGGGACAATAGCAATCAGCCCCAGCATTTT.

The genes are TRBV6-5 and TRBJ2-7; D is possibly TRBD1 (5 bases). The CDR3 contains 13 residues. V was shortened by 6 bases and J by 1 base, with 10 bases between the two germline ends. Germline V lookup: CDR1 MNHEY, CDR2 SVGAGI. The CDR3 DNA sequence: TGTGCCAGCAGCCTCCAGGGATCCTACGAGCAGTACTTC. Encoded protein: CASSLQGSYEQYF.

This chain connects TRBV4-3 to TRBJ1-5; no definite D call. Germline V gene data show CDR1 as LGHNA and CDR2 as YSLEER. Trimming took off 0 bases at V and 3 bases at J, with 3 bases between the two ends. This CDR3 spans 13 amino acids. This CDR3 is CASSQDLNQPQHF. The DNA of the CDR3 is TGCGCCAGCAGCCAAGATCTCAATCAGCCCCAGCATTTT.

The CDR3 DNA follows: TGTGCCAGCAGCAAAGGGACAGGGGGAAATCAGCCCCAGCATTTT. Protein sequence: CASSKGTGGNQPQHF. This sequence joins TRBV3-1 (or the pseudogene TRBV3-2) and TRBJ1-5, with TRBD1 matching 11 bases. After removal of 5 bases from V and 4 bases from J, the junction contained 4 bases not matched to a gene. This CDR3 spans 15 amino acids. Germline values: CDR1 LGHDT, CDR2 YNNKEL (reference sequence).